This T cell receptor beta chain was captured by sequencing in a study of cytomegalovirus exposure and HLA in healthy donors. The study's findings and limits: Productive rates of about 90% or about 30% were seen for most TCR beta V segments in an earlier analysis.

With regard to this clone: What it recognizes is unknown.

A multiplex PCR was run with 60 Vbeta primers and 13 Jbeta primers. Sequencing used immunoSEQ multiplex PCR; TCRdb keeps in-frame clones, though not all of them. The sample carries approximately 140,000 clones, around 60% recorded once. Specimen: PBMCs. This receptor was taken from a woman aged 55-69 years in good health and CMV-seropositive.

The CDR3 loop reads CSGQGSYNEQFF. CDR3 nucleotide sequence: TGCAGCGGACAGGGATCCTACAATGAGCAGTTCTTC. The chain joins TRBV29-1 to TRBJ2-1; 7 nucleotides agree with TRBD1. Germline-derived CDR1 and CDR2 are SQVTM and ANQGSEA. The CDR3 runs to 12 residues. The V gene end was trimmed by 7 bases and the J gene end by 1 base; junction bases not matched to a gene: 1.